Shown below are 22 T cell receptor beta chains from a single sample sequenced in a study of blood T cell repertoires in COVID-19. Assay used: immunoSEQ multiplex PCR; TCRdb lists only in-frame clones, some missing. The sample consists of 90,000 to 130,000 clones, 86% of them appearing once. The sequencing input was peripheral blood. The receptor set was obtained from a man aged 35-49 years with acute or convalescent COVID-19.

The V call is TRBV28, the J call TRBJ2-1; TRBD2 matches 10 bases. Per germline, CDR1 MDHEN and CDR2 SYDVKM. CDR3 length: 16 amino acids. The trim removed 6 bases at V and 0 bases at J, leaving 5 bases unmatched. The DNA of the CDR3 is TGTGCCAGCAGCAAAGGACTAGCGGCCTCCTACAATGAGCAGTTCTTC. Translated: CASSKGLAASYNEQFF.

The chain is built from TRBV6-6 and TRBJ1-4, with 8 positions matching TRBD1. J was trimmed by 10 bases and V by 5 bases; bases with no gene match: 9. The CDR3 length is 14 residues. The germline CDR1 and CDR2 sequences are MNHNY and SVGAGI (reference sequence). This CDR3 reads CASSPPGQDRKLFF. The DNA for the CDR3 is TGTGCCAGCAGTCCTCCGGGACAGGACAGAAAACTGTTTTTT.

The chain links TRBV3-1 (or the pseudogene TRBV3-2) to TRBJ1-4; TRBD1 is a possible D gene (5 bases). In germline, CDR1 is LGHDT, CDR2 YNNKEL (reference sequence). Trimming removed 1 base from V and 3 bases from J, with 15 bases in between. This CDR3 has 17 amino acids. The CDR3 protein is CASSQVGGGGANEKLFF. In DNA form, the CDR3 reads TGTGCCAGCAGCCAAGTTGGGGGAGGTGGAGCTAATGAAAAACTGTTTTTT.

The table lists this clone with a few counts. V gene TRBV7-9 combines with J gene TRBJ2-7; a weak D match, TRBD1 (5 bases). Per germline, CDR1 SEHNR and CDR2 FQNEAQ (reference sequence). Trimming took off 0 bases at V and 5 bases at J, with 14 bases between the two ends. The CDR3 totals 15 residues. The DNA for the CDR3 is TGTGCCAGCAGCTTAGCCGGAAGGGGCTTCAACGAGCAGTACTTC. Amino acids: CASSLAGRGFNEQYF.

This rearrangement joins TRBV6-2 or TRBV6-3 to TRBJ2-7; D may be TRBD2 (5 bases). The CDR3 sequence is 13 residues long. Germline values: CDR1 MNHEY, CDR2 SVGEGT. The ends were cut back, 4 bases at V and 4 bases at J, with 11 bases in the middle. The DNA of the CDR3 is TGTGCCAGCAGTTCCGGGCGACTATACGAGCAGTACTTC. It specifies CASSSGRLYEQYF.

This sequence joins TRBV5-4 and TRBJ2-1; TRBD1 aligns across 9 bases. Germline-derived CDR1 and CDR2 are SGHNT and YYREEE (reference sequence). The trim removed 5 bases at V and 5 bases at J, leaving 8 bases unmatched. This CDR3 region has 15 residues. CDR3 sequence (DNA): TGTGCCAGCAGTGGGGACAGGGAAGGCCACAATGAGCAGTTCTTC. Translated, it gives CASSGDREGHNEQFF.

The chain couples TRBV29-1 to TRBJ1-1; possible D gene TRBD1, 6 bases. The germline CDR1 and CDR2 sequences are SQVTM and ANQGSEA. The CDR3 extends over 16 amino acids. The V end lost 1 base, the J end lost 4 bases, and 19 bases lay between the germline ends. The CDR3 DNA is TGCAGCGTTGAAGGGGGGCGGGCAGGGATCGGCACTGAAGCTTTCTTT. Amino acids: CSVEGGRAGIGTEAFF.

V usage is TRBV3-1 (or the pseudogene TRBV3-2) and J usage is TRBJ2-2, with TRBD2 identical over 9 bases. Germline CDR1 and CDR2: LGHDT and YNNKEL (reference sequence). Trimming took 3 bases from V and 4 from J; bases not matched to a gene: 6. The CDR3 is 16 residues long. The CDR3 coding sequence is TGTGCCAGCAGCCAGCGGAGCGGGGGGAGCACCGGGGAGCTGTTTTTT. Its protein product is CASSQRSGGSTGELFF.

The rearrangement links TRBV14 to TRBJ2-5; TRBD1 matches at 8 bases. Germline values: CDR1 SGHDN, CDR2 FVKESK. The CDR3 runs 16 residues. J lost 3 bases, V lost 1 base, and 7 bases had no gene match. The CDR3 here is CASSQVLDRDKETQYF. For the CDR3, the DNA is TGTGCCAGCAGCCAAGTTTTGGACAGGGATAAAGAGACCCAGTACTTC. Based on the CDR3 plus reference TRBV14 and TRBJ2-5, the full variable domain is EAGVTQFPSHSVIEKGQTVTLRCDPISGHDNLYWYRRVMGKEIKFLLHFVKESKQDESGMPNNRFLAERTGGTYSTLKVQPAELEDSGVYFCASSQVLDRDKETQYFGPGTRLLVL.

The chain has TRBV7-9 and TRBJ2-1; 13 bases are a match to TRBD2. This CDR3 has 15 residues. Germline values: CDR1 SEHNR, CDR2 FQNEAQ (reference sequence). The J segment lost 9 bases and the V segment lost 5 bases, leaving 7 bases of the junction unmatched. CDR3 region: CASSPGTSGTLEQFF. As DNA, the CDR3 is TGTGCCAGCAGCCCCGGGACTAGCGGGACTCTTGAGCAGTTCTTC. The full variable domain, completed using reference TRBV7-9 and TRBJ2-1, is DTGVSQNPRHKITKRGQNVTFRCDPISEHNRLYWYRQTLGQGPEFLTYFQNEAQLEKSRLLSDRFSAERPKGSFSTLEIQRTEQGDSAMYLCASSPGTSGTLEQFFGPGTRLTVL.

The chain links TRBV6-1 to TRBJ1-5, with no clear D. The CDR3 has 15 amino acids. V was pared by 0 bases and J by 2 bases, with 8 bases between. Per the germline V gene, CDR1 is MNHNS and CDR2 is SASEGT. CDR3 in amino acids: CASSEAGERNQPQHF. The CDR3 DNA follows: TGTGCCAGCAGTGAAGCAGGAGAGCGCAATCAGCCCCAGCATTTT.

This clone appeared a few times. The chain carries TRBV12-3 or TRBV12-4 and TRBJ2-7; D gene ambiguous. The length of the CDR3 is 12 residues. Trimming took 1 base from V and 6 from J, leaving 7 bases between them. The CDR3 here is CASSLGSFEQYF. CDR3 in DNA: TGTGCCAGCAGTTTAGGGAGTTTCGAGCAGTACTTC.

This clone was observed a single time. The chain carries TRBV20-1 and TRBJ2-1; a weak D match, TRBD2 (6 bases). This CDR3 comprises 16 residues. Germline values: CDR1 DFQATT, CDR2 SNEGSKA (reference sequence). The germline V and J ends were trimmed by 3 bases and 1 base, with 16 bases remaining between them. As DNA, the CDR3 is TGCAGTGCTAGTCCCTTGGCGGGACTTTCCTACAATGAGCAGTTCTTC. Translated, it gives CSASPLAGLSYNEQFF.

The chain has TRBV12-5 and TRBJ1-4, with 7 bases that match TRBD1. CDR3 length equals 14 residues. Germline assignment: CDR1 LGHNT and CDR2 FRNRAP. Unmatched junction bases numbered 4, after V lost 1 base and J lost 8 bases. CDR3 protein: CASGLGRGDEKLFF. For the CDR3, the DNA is TGTGCTAGTGGTTTGGGCAGGGGGGACGAAAAACTGTTTTTT.

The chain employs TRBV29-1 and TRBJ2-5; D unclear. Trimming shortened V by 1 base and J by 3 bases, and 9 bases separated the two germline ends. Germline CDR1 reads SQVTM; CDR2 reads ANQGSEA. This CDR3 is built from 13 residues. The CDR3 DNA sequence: TGCAGCGTTGAAGTTGTCAGAAAAGAGACCCAGTACTTC. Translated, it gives CSVEVVRKETQYF.

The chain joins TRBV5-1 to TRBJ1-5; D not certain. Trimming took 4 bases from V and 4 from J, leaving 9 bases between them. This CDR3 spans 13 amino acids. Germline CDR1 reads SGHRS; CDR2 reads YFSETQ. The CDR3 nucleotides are TGCGCCAGCAGCACGGAGTGGAATCAGCCCCAGCATTTT. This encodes CASSTEWNQPQHF.

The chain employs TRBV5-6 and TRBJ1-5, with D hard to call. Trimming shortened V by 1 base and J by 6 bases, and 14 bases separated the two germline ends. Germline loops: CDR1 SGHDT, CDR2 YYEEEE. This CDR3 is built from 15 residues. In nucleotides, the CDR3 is TGTGCCAGCAGCTTGTACGGGGTGAAGAGTCAGCCCCAGCATTTT. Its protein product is CASSLYGVKSQPQHF.

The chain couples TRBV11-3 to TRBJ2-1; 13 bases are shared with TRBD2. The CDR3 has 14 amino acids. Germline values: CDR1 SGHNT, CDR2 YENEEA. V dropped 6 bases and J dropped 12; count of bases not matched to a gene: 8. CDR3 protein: CASSSTSGGARQFF. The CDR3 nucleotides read TGTGCCAGCAGTTCTACTAGCGGGGGGGCTCGGCAGTTCTTC.

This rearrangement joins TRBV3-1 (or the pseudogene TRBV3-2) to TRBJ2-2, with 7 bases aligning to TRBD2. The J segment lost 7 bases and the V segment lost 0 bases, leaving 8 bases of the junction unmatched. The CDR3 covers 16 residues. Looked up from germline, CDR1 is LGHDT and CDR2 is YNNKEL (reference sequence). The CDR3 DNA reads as TGTGCCAGCAGCCAAGAGGGGAGGGAAGGGATCGGGGAGCTGTTTTTT. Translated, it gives CASSQEGREGIGELFF.

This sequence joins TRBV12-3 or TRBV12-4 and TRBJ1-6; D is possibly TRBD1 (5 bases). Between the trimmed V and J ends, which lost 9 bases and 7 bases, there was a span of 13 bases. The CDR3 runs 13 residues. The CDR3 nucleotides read TGTGCCAGTCAGTGGCAGGGAAATTCACCCCTCCACTTT. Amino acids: CASQWQGNSPLHF.

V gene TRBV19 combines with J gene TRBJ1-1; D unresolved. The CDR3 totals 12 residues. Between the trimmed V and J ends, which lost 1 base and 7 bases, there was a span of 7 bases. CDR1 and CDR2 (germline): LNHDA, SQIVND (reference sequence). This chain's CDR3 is CASSIGGDEAFF. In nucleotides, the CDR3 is TGTGCCAGTAGTATAGGAGGAGATGAAGCTTTCTTT.

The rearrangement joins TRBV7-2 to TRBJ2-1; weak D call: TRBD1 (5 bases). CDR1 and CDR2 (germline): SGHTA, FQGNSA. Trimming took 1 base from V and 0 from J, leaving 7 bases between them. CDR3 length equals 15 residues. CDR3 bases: TGTGCCAGCAGCTTAGAGGGGCCCTCCTACAATGAGCAGTTCTTC. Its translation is CASSLEGPSYNEQFF.